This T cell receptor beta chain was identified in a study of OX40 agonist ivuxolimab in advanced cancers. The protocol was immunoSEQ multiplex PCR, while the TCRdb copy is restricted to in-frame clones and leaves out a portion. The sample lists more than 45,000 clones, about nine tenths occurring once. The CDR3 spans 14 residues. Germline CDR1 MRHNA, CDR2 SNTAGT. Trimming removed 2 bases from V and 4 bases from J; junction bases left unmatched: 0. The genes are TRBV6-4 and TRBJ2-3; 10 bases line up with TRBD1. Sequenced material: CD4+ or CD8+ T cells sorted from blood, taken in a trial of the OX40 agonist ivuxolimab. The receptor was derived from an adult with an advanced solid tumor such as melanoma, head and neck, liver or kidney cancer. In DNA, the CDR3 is TGTGCCAGCAGTGACGGGACAGGGGCAGATACGCAGTATTTT. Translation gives CASSDGTGADTQYF.